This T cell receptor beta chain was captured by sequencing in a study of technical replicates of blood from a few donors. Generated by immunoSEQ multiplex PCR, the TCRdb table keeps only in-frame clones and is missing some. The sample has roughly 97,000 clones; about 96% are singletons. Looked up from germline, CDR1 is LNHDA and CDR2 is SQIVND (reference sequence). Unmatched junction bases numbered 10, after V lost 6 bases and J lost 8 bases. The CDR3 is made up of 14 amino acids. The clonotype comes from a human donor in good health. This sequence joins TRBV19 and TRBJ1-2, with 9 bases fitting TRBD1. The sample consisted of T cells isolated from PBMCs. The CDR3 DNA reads TGTGCCAGTAGACCCGGGACAGGGTCAGGGGGCTACACCTTC. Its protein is CASRPGTGSGGYTF.